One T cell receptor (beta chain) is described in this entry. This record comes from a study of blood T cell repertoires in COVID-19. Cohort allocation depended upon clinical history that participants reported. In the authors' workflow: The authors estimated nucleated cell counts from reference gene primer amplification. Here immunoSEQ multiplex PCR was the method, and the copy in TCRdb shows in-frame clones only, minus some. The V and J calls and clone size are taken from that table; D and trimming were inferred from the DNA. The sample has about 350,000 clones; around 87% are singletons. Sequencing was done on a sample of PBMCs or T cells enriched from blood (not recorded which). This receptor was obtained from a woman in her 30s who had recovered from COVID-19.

CDR3 nucleotide sequence: TGTGCCAGCAGCCGAAGTCGGGGGGTTGGTGAAAAACTGTTTTTT. Protein product: CASSRSRGVGEKLFF. The chain joins TRBV27 to TRBJ1-4, with TRBD1 as a possible D gene (5 bases). Trimming left V 6 bases short and J 7 bases short, with 18 bases between. Germline V lookup: CDR1 MNHEY, CDR2 SMNVEV (reference sequence). This CDR3 has 15 amino acids. The full variable domain, with the rest looked up from reference TRBV27 and TRBJ1-4, is EAQVTQNPRYLITVTGKKLTVTCSQNMNHEYMSWYRQDPGLGLRQIYYSMNVEVTDKGDVPEGYKVSRKEKRNFPLILESPSPNQTSLYFCASSRSRGVGEKLFFGSGTQLSVL.